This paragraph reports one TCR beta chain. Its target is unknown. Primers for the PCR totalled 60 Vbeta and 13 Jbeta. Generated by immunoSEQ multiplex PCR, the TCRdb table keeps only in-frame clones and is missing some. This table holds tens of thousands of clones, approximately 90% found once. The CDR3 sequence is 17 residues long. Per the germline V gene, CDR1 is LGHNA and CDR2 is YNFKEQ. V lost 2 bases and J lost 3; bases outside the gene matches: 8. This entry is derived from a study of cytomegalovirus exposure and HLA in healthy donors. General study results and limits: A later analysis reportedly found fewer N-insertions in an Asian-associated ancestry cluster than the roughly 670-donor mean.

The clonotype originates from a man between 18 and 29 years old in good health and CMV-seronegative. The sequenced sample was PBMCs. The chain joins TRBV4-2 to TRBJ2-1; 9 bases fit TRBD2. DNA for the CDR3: TGTGCCAGCAGCCAACTAGGTCTAGCGGGACGCTACAATGAGCAGTTCTTC. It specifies CASSQLGLAGRYNEQFF.